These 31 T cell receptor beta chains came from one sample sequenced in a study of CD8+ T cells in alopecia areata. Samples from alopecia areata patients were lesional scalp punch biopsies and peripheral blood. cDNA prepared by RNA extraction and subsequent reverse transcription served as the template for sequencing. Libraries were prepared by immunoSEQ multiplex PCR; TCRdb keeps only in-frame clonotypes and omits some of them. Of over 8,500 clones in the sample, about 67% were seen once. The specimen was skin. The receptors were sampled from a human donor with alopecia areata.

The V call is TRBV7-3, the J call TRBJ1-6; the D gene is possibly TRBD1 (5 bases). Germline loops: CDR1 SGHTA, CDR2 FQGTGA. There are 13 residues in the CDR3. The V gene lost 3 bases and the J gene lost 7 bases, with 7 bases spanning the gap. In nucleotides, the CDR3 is TGTGCCAGCAGCTTTCGGGACAATTCACCCCTCCACTTT. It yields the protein CASSFRDNSPLHF.

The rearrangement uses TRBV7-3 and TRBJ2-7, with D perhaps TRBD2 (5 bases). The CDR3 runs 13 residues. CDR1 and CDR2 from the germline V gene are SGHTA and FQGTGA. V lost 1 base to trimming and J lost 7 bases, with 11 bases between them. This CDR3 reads CASSLNGNGEQYF. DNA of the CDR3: TGTGCCAGCAGCTTAAACGGGAACGGAGAGCAGTACTTC.

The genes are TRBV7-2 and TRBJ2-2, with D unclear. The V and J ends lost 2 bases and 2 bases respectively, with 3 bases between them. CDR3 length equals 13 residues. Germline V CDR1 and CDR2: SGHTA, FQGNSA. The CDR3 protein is CASSLPNTGELFF. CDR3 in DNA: TGTGCCAGCAGCTTACCTAACACCGGGGAGCTGTTTTTT. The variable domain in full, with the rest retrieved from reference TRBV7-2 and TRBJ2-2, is GAGVSQSPSNKVTEKGKDVELRCDPISGHTALYWYRQSLGQGLEFLIYFQGNSAPDKSGLPSDRFSAERTGGSVSTLTIQRTQQEDSAVYLCASSLPNTGELFFGEGSRLTVL.

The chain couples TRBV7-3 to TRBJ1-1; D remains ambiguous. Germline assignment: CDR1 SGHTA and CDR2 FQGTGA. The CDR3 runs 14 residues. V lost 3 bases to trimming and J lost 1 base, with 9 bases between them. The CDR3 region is CASSLTSGNTEAFF. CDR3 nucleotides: TGTGCCAGCAGCTTGACGTCGGGGAACACTGAAGCTTTCTTT. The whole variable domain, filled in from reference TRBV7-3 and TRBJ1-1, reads GAGVSQTPSNKVTEKGKYVELRCDPISGHTALYWYRQSLGQGPEFLIYFQGTGAADDSGLPNDRFFAVRPEGSVSTLKIQRTERGDSAVYLCASSLTSGNTEAFFGQGTRLTVV.

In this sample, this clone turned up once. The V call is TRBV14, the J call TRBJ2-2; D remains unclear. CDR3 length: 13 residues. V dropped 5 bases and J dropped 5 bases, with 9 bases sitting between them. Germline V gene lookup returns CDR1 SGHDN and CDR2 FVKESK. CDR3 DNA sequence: TGTGCCAGCAGCAAAGGGTGGACCGGGGAGCTGTTTTTT. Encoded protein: CASSKGWTGELFF.

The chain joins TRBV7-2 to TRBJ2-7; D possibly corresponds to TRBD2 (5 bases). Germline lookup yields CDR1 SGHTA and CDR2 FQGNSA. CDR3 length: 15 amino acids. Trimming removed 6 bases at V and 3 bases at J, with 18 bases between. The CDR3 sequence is CASREDGKRYYEQYF. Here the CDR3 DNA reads TGTGCCAGCAGGGAGGACGGGAAACGATACTACGAGCAGTACTTC. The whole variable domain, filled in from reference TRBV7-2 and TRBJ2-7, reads GAGVSQSPSNKVTEKGKDVELRCDPISGHTALYWYRQSLGQGLEFLIYFQGNSAPDKSGLPSDRFSAERTGGSVSTLTIQRTQQEDSAVYLCASREDGKRYYEQYFGPGTRLTVT.

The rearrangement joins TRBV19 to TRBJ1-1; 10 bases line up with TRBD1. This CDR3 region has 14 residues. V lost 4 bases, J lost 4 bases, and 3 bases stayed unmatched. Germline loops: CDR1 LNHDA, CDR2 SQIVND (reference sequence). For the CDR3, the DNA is TGTGCCAGTAGTAGAAGGACAGGGGGCACTGAAGCTTTCTTT. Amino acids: CASSRRTGGTEAFF.

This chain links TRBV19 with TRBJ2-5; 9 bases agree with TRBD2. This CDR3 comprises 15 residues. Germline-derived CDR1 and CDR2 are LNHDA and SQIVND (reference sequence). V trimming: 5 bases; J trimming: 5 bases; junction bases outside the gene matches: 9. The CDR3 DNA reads TGTGCCAGTAGTCCCCGGCGGGGGGGCGGGGAGACCCAGTACTTC. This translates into CASSPRRGGGETQYF.

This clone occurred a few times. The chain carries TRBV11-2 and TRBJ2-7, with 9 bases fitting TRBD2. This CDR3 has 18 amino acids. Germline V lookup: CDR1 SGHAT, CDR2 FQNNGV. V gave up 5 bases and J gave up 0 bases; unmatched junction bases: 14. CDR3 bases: TGTGCCAGCAGCCACCTTTATAGCGGGGGTTCCAGCTCCTACGAGCAGTACTTC. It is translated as CASSHLYSGGSSSYEQYF.

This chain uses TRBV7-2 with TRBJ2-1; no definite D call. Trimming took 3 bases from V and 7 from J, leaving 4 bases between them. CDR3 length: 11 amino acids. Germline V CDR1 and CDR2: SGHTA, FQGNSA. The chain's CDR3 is CASSFWNEQFF. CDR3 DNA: TGTGCCAGCAGCTTTTGGAATGAGCAGTTCTTC.

The CDR3 DNA follows: TGTGCCAGCAAAGATCCTCTTTTGGGCTCTGGGGCCAACGTCCTGACTTTC. Its translation: CASKDPLLGSGANVLTF. This chain connects TRBV2 to TRBJ2-6; D uncertain. Germline CDR1 reads SNHLY; CDR2 reads FYNNEI. The CDR3 covers 17 residues. V was cut by 7 bases and J by 0 bases, with 16 bases left in between.

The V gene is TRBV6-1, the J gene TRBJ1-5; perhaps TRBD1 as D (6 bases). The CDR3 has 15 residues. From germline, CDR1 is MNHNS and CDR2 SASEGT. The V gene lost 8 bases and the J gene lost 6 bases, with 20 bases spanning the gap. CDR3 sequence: CASLERGALRQPQHF. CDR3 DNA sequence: TGTGCCAGCCTAGAACGGGGGGCTTTACGTCAGCCCCAGCATTTT.

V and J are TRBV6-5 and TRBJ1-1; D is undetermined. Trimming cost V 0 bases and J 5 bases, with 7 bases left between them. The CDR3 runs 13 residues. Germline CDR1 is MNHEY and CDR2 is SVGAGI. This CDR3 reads CASSYSARTEAFF. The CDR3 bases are TGTGCCAGCAGTTACTCGGCGAGGACTGAAGCTTTCTTT.

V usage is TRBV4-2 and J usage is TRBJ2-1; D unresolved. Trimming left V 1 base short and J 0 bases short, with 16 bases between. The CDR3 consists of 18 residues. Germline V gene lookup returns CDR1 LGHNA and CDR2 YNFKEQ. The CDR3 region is CASSQGMMWSTSYNEQFF. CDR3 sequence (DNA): TGTGCCAGCAGCCAAGGCATGATGTGGTCAACCTCCTACAATGAGCAGTTCTTC.

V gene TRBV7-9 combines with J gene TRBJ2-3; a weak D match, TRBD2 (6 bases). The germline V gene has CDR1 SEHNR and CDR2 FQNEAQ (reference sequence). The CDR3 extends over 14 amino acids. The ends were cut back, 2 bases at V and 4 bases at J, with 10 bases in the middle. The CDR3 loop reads CASSLRGIADTQYF. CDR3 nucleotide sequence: TGTGCCAGCAGCTTACGGGGGATCGCAGATACGCAGTATTTT.

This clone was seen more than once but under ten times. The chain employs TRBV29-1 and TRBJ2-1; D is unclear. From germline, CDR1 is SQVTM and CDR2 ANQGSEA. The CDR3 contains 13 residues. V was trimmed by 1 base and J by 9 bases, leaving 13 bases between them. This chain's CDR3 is CSVEGYSISEQFF. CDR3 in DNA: TGCAGCGTTGAAGGGTATTCGATCAGTGAGCAGTTCTTC.

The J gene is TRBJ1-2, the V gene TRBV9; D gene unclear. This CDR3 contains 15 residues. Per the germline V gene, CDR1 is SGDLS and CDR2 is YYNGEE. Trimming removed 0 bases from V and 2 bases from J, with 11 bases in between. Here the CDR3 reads CASSVASGSNYGYTF. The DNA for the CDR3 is TGTGCCAGCAGCGTAGCGTCCGGGTCCAACTATGGCTACACCTTC.

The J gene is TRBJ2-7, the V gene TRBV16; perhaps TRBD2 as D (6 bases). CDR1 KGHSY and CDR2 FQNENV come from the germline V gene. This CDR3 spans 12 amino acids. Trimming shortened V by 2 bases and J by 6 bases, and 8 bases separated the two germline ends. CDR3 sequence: CASSQGGGEQYF. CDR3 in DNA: TGTGCCAGCAGCCAAGGGGGAGGCGAGCAGTACTTC.

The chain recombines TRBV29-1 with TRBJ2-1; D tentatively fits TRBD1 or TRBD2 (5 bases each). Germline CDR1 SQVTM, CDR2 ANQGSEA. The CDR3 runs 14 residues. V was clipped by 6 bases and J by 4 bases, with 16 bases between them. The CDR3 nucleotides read TGCAGCGTCCCAGGGCCGACTATTTACAATGAGCAGTTCTTC. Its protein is CSVPGPTIYNEQFF.

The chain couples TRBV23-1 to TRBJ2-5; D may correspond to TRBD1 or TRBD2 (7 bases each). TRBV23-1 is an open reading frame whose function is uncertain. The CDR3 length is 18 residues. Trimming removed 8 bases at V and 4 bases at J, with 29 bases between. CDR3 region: CASRGRGGPMEALETQYF. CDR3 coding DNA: TGCGCCAGCCGCGGCAGGGGGGGGCCGATGGAGGCTCTAGAGACCCAGTACTTC.

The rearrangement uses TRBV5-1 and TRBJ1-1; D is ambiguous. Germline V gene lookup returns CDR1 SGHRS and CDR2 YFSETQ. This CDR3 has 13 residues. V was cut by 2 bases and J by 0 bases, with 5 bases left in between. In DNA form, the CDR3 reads TGCGCCAGCAGCTTACGCTTGAACACTGAAGCTTTCTTT. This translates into CASSLRLNTEAFF.

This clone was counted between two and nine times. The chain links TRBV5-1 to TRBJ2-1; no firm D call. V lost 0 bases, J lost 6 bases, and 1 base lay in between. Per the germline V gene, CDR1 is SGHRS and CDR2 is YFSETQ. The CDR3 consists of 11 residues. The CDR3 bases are TGCGCCAGCAGCTTGGCCAATGAGCAGTTCTTC. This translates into CASSLANEQFF.

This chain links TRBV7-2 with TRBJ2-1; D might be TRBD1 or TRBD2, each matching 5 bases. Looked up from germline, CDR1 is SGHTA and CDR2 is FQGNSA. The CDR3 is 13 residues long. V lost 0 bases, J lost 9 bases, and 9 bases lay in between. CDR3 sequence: CASSLAGVGEQFF. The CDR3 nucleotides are TGTGCCAGCAGCTTAGCGGGGGTGGGTGAGCAGTTCTTC.

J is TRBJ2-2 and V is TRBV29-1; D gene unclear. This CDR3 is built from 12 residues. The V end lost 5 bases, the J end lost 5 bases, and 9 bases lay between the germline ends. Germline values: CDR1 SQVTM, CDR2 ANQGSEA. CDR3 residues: CSVLIWTGELFF. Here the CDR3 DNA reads TGCAGCGTTCTTATATGGACCGGGGAGCTGTTTTTT.

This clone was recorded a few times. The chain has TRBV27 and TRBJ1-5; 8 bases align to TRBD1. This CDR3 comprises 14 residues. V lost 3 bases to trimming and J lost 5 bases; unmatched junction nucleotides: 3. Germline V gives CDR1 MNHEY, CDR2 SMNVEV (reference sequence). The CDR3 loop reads CASSFTGGDQPQHF. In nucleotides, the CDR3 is TGTGCCAGCAGTTTTACAGGGGGTGATCAGCCCCAGCATTTT.

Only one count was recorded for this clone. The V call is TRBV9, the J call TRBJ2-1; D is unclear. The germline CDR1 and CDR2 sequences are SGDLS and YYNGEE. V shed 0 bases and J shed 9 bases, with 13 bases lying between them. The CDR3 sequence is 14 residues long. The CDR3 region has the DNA TGTGCCAGCAGCGTAGTTGAAGGGTCCGGTGAGCAGTTCTTC. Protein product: CASSVVEGSGEQFF.

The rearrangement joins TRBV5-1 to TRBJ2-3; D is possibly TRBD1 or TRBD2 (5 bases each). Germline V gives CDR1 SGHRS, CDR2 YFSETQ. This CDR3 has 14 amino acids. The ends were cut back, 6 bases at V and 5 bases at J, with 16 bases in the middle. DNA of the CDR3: TGCGCCAGCATGGGGGACGGTTCTCGAGATACGCAGTATTTT. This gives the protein CASMGDGSRDTQYF.

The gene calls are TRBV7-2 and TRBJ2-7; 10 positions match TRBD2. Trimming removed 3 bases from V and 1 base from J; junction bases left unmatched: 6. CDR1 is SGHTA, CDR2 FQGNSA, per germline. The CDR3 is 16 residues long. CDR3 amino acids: CASSFLAGEASYEQYF. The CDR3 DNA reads TGTGCCAGCAGCTTTCTAGCGGGAGAGGCGTCCTACGAGCAGTACTTC.

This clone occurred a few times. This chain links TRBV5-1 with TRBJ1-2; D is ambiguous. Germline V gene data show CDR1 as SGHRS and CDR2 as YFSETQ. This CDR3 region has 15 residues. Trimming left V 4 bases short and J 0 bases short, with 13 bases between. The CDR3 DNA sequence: TGCGCCAGCAGCCGCGACGGATTTTCTAACTATGGCTACACCTTC. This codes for CASSRDGFSNYGYTF.

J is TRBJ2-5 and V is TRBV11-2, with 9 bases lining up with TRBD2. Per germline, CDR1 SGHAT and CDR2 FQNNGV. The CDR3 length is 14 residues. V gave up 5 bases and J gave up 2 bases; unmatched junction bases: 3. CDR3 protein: CASSGLAGQETQYF. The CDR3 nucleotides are TGTGCCAGCAGCGGGCTAGCGGGACAAGAGACCCAGTACTTC.

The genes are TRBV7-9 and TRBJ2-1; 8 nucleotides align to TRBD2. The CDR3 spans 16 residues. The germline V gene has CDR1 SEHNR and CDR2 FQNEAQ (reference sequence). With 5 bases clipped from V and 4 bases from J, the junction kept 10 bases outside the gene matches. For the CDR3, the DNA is TGTGCCAGCAGCACTTCCGGGACTAGACTTTACAATGAGCAGTTCTTC. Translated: CASSTSGTRLYNEQFF.